The sample holds a few counts of the clone carrying this T cell receptor (beta chain). Assay used: immunoSEQ multiplex PCR; TCRdb lists only in-frame clones, some missing. The sample holds around 140,000 clones; approximately 90% are singletons and the top ten take 8% to 9%. This record belongs to a study of blood T cell repertoires in COVID-19. The germline V and J ends were trimmed by 3 bases and 4 bases, with 15 bases remaining between them. This CDR3 contains 15 residues. CDR1 and CDR2 (germline): KGHSH, LQKENI. This TCR was recovered from a woman between 45 and 60 years old with active or convalescent COVID-19. The chain links TRBV18 to TRBJ2-5; D might be TRBD1 (6 bases). The sample taken for sequencing was peripheral blood. In DNA, the CDR3 is TGTGCCAGCTCACCTAACCAGGGGTTGGGAGAGACCCAGTACTTC. Translation gives CASSPNQGLGETQYF.